This T cell receptor beta chain was identified in a study of T cells after yellow fever vaccination. This CDR3 is built from 15 residues. V was pared by 4 bases and J by 3 bases, with 10 bases between. CDR1 SEHNR and CDR2 FQNEAQ come from the germline V gene (reference sequence). TCRdb re-called the 5' RACE reads through MiXCR, storing one row per CDR3 protein. The repertoire holds roughly 190,000 distinct CDR3 sequences, with 8% to 13% as singletons. The sequence derives from a man between 18 and 35 years old who received the YFV17D yellow fever vaccine. The sequencing here drew on CD8+ T cells sorted from PBMCs, taken 15 days after the yellow fever booster vaccination. The chain uses TRBV7-9 and TRBJ1-6; D gene unclear. DNA of the CDR3: TGTGCCAGCAGCTCAGGACTGAACTATAATTCACCCCTCCACTTT. This sequence encodes CASSSGLNYNSPLHF.